The rows below give T cell receptor beta chains drawn from one sample of a study of shared clonotypes between healthy human individuals. TCRdb keeps only in-frame clones here, not all; method: immunoSEQ multiplex PCR. The data contain millions of clones, approximately 94% of them seen just once; the ten biggest clones take up roughly 0.15%. Specimen: naive CD4+ T cells sorted from blood. These receptors were obtained from a man aged 18 to 35 in good health. The CDR3 runs from the conserved cysteine through the conserved F or W. A D gene is named only where the DNA matches it firmly. The size of a clone is reported for some rows only, either as once, few or many, or as a class for expanded clones.

v_call	clone_size	d_call	j_call	cdr3_nt	cdr3_aa
TRBV7-9	.	.	TRBJ2-7	TGTGCCAGCAGCTTAGCGGCAGGGGTTGAGCAGTACTTC	CASSLAAGVEQYF
TRBV7-2	.	.	TRBJ1-6	TGTGCCAGCAGCTTAGGGACCCAGGGCCCCCTCCACTTT	CASSLGTQGPLHF
TRBV21-1	.	.	TRBJ1-3	TGTGCCAGCAGCAAAGCGGCCAGGGCTAGCTCTGGAAACACCATATATTTT	CASSKAARASSGNTIYF
TRBV5-6	.	.	TRBJ1-4	TGTGCCAGCAGCTTGGTAGGGGACACTGAAAAACTGTTTTTT	CASSLVGDTEKLFF
TRBV6-1	.	.	TRBJ2-1	TGTGCCAGCAGTCCACCGATCCTTTCCTACAATGAGCAGTTCTTC	CASSPPILSYNEQFF
TRBV14	.	.	TRBJ2-5	TGTGCCAGCAGCCAAGGACCTGGGCAAGAGACCCAGTACTTC	CASSQGPGQETQYF
TRBV19	.	TRBD1	TRBJ1-2	TGTGCCAGTAGTATCGCAGGGGGCGATAACTATGGCTACACCTTC	CASSIAGGDNYGYTF
TRBV5-4	.	TRBD1	TRBJ1-3	TGTGCCAGCAGCTCCCCACAGGGGTCTGGAAACACCATATATTTT	CASSSPQGSGNTIYF
TRBV18	.	.	TRBJ2-1	TGTGCCAGCTCACCAGGAGGAGTCGGAGGGGCCTTCTACAATGAGCAGTTCTTC	CASSPGGVGGAFYNEQFF
TRBV5-4	.	TRBD2	TRBJ2-2	TGTGCCAGCAGCTTCGCTAGCGGGGTAAACACCGGGGAGCTGTTTTTT	CASSFASGVNTGELFF
TRBV6-5	.	.	TRBJ1-1	TGTGCCAGCAGTTACCAGAAGAACACTGAAGCTTTCTTT	CASSYQKNTEAFF
TRBV10-3	.	TRBD1	TRBJ2-3	TGTGCCACCAACCCGACAGGGGACCTCTTCACAGATACGCAGTATTTT	CATNPTGDLFTDTQYF
TRBV5-4	.	TRBD2	TRBJ2-1	TGTGCCAGCAGCATACCAGCGGGGGGGACTTACAATGAGCAGTTCTTC	CASSIPAGGTYNEQFF
TRBV7-9	.	.	TRBJ2-3	TGTGCCAGCAGCTTAATTCCGGGGGTGGATACGCAGTATTTT	CASSLIPGVDTQYF
TRBV10-3	.	.	TRBJ1-5	TGTGCCATCAGTCAGGGGACTAGCAATCAGCCCCAGCATTTT	CAISQGTSNQPQHF
TRBV29-1	.	.	TRBJ2-7	TGCAGCGCTGGGACGGGCTCCTACGAGCAGTACTTC	CSAGTGSYEQYF
TRBV29-1	.	.	TRBJ2-1	TGCAGCGTCGCTTTAAGGCTAGCTGGCGACAATGAGCAGTTCTTC	CSVALRLAGDNEQFF
TRBV5-1	.	TRBD2	TRBJ2-1	TGCGCCAGCAGCGGGGGACTAGCGGGAGCCCCAGGCGAGCAGTTCTTC	CASSGGLAGAPGEQFF
TRBV12-5	.	.	TRBJ1-1	TGTGCTAGTGGTTTGTGGGAGAGTGAAGCTTTCTTT	CASGLWESEAFF
TRBV5-1	.	.	TRBJ1-1	TGCGCCAGCGGGAGCGGACAAGCGAACACTGAAGCTTTCTTT	CASGSGQANTEAFF
TRBV19	.	TRBD2	TRBJ2-7	TGTGCCAGTAGTCATAGCGGGAGCGGCTACGAGCAGTACTTC	CASSHSGSGYEQYF
TRBV7-8	.	TRBD1	TRBJ2-3	TGTGCCAGCAGCTCACAGGGGATGGGCACAGATACGCAGTATTTT	CASSSQGMGTDTQYF
TRBV9	once	TRBD2	TRBJ2-1	TGTGCCAGCAGCACTCGGACTAGCGGGGGATCCCAGCAGTTCTTC	CASSTRTSGGSQQFF
TRBV7-3	.	TRBD2	TRBJ2-5	TGTGCCAGCAGCTTAATGGGGCGGTCTAGCGGGGGGATGGAGACCCAGTACTTC	CASSLMGRSSGGMETQYF
TRBV10-3	.	.	TRBJ2-1	TGTGCCATCACCTCCGGAGATAACTCCTACAATGAGCAGTTCTTC	CAITSGDNSYNEQFF
TRBV30	.	TRBD2	TRBJ2-7	TGTGCCTGGAGTGTACGTAGCGGGGGTGCCTACGAGCAGTACTTC	CAWSVRSGGAYEQYF
TRBV11-2	.	.	TRBJ2-1	TGTGCCAGCAGCTTCAGGGTCGGACTCTCCTACAATGAGCAGTTCTTC	CASSFRVGLSYNEQFF
TRBV15	.	.	TRBJ2-7	TGTGCCACCAGCAGAGACTGGGGGACGAGCTACGAGCAGTACTTC	CATSRDWGTSYEQYF
TRBV6-5	.	.	TRBJ1-1	TGTGCCAGCAGGCACCAGACAGGTCTTTCTTTCTTT	CASRHQTGLSFF
TRBV19	.	.	TRBJ2-7	TGTGCCTCGAGTCCGGGGCCCGGGGAGACTAGATACGAGCAGTACTTC	CASSPGPGETRYEQYF
TRBV9	.	TRBD2	TRBJ2-5	TGTGCCAGCAGCTCGACTAGCAGACAAGAGACCCAGTACTTC	CASSSTSRQETQYF
TRBV6-5	.	TRBD2	TRBJ2-7	TGTGCCAGCAGTTCCATCGGGACTAGCACCTACGAGCAGTACTTC	CASSSIGTSTYEQYF
TRBV27	.	.	TRBJ1-1	TGTGCCAGCAGTACTCTAGACAGAATGAACACTGAAGCTTTCTTT	CASSTLDRMNTEAFF
TRBV5-1	.	.	TRBJ2-1	TGCGCCAGCATTCTTTCAGCGGACTCCGACAATGAGCAGTTCTTC	CASILSADSDNEQFF
TRBV19	.	TRBD2	TRBJ2-5	TGTGCCAGTAGTATGCGGGGGGCAGGCCGCTCCGGAACCCAGTACTTC	CASSMRGAGRSGTQYF
TRBV20-1	few	.	TRBJ1-1	TGCAGTGGCACAGGTAACACTGAAGCTTTCTTT	CSGTGNTEAFF
TRBV6-5	.	.	TRBJ2-6	TGTGCCAGCAGTTACCGGTCTGGGGCCAACGTCCTGACTTTC	CASSYRSGANVLTF
TRBV4-2	.	TRBD1	TRBJ2-7	TGTGCCAGCAGCCAAGATGGAGGACAGGCTTACGAGCAGTACTTC	CASSQDGGQAYEQYF
TRBV20-1	once	TRBD2	TRBJ2-5	TGCAGTGCTGCGGGGGGAGAGACCCAGTACTTC	CSAAGGETQYF
TRBV29-1	.	TRBD2	TRBJ2-7	TGCAGCGCTTCCAAAGCGGGAGGGCCGGACGAGCAGTACTTC	CSASKAGGPDEQYF
TRBV5-1	.	TRBD1	TRBJ2-2	TGCGCCAGACCTTTACAGGGGCAGAACACCGGGGAGCTGTTTTTT	CARPLQGQNTGELFF
TRBV23-1	.	.	TRBJ1-1	TGCGCCAGCCTAAGGGGTAACACTGAAGCTTTCTTT	CASLRGNTEAFF
TRBV6-1	.	.	TRBJ1-2	TGTGCCAGCAGTGGGGGCGATCTTCTCTCCTCTGGCTACACCTTC	CASSGGDLLSSGYTF
TRBV10-3	.	TRBD2	TRBJ2-5	TGTGCCATCAGTGCCCCTAGCGGGATGGGCCCAGAGACCCAGTACTTC	CAISAPSGMGPETQYF
TRBV6-5	.	.	TRBJ1-2	TGTGCCAGCAGTCTCAGGGCTAGCTATGGCTACACCTTC	CASSLRASYGYTF
TRBV29-1	.	.	TRBJ2-7	TGCAGCGTTACCCGGGACAGCGGGGGCAGCGAGCAGTACTTC	CSVTRDSGGSEQYF
TRBV28	.	TRBD1	TRBJ1-5	TGTGCCAGCAGTTTAAGACAGGGGTTCAATCAGCCCCAGCATTTT	CASSLRQGFNQPQHF
TRBV4-1	.	.	TRBJ2-7	TGCGCCAGCAGCCAGCTCCCCGCGGTCGAGCAGTACTTC	CASSQLPAVEQYF
TRBV14	.	TRBD2	TRBJ2-3	TGTGCCAGCAGCCAAGACTGGACTAGCGGTTCCCGCACGCAGTATTTT	CASSQDWTSGSRTQYF
TRBV28	.	.	TRBJ1-2	TGTGCCAGCACCCCCGGAAGAGGTAACTATGGCTACACCTTC	CASTPGRGNYGYTF
TRBV4-1	.	.	TRBJ1-1	TGCGCCAGCAGCCGTGAAGAATTGAGCCAGGTTTTCCAGGGCTATGAAGCTTTCTTT	CASSREELSQVFQGYEAFF
TRBV10-3	.	TRBD1	TRBJ2-7	TGTGCCATCAGTGTTAACAGGGGTTGGGAGCAGTACTTC	CAISVNRGWEQYF
TRBV2	once	.	TRBJ2-4	TGTGCCAGCAGTTCGATGGGCCGTACCCTAGCCAAAAACATTCAGTACTTC	CASSSMGRTLAKNIQYF
TRBV5-1	.	.	TRBJ2-7	TGCGCCAGCAGCTTGAGGATAGTTGAACAGGGCGAGCAGTACTTC	CASSLRIVEQGEQYF
TRBV19	.	.	TRBJ2-2	TGTGCCAGTAGTATACGAGGGCCCGGGGAGCTGTTTTTT	CASSIRGPGELFF
TRBV7-2	.	.	TRBJ2-3	TGTGCCAGCAGCTTAGTGCAGCTAAGCACAGATACGCAGTATTTT	CASSLVQLSTDTQYF
TRBV7-3	.	TRBD2	TRBJ2-1	TGTGCCAGCCAACGATCTAGCGGGACCTACAATGAGCAGTTCTTC	CASQRSSGTYNEQFF
TRBV4-3	few	TRBD1	TRBJ1-6	TGCGCCAGCAGCCGAGGACAGGGGAGTGATTCACCCCTCCACTTT	CASSRGQGSDSPLHF
TRBV30	.	.	TRBJ1-3	TGTGCCTGGACGCCCGCGACTGGAAACACCATATATTTT	CAWTPATGNTIYF
TRBV2	once	TRBD2	TRBJ2-3	TGTGCCAGCACCCGGACTAGCGGGAGCACAGATACGCAGTATTTT	CASTRTSGSTDTQYF